This TCR beta chain was identified in a study of response to subunit inactivated influenza vaccine. Study findings and constraints: Authors suggested seasonal influenza vaccinations each recruit few new T cells.

With regard to this clonotype: Antigen unknown.

TCRdb used MiXCR to reprocess the RT-PCR reads, holding one entry per CDR3 protein. Of approximately 490,000 distinct CDR3 sequences listed, more than 7% are singletons. Trimming cost V 10 bases and J 3 bases; bases outside gene matches: 25. Germline V CDR1 and CDR2: MNHEY, SVGEGT. The CDR3 has 20 amino acids. This receptor was taken from a man between 50 and 69 years old who received an inactivated influenza vaccine. V and J are TRBV6-2 or TRBV6-3 and TRBJ2-1, with TRBD2 matching over 9 bases. The sequencing here drew on PBMCs from blood, taken roughly 24 months after vaccination. The CDR3 bases are TGTGCCAACAGCCTATCCGTAGGGGCTAGCGGGGCCTTAAACTACAATGAGCAGTTCTTC. It translates to CANSLSVGASGALNYNEQFF.